The rows below give T cell receptor beta chains drawn from one sample of a study of blood T cell repertoires in COVID-19. Method: immunoSEQ multiplex PCR; TCRdb's copy keeps in-frame clones and lacks some. There are some 700,000 clones in the sample; 70% to 90% occur only once, and approximately 0.3% lies in the top ten. The sample consisted of peripheral blood. The origin of the receptors is a woman between 18 and 29 years old with acute or convalescent COVID-19. Each CDR3 is given with its conserved first and last residue. A D gene is named only where the DNA matches it firmly. The size entry is marked missing in some rows and otherwise reads once, few, many or a size class.

j_gene: TRBJ1-2
v_gene: TRBV18
d_gene: TRBD1
abundance: .
CDR3nt: TGTGCCAGCTCAAGCGGACAGGAACTCCCCTATGGCTACACCTTC
CDR3aa: CASSSGQELPYGYTF

j_gene: TRBJ1-2
v_gene: TRBV28
d_gene: .
abundance: .
CDR3nt: TGTGCCAGCAGTTTATCTTCTGTGAGCCCTTCTAACTATGGCTACACCTTC
CDR3aa: CASSLSSVSPSNYGYTF

j_gene: TRBJ2-1
v_gene: TRBV11-3
d_gene: TRBD2
abundance: .
CDR3nt: TGTGCCAGCAGCTTAAGGAGCGGGGAGTACAATGAGCAGTTCTTC
CDR3aa: CASSLRSGEYNEQFF

j_gene: TRBJ2-1
v_gene: TRBV14
d_gene: .
abundance: .
CDR3nt: TGTGCCAGCAGCGCGGGGTACAATGAGCAGTTCTTC
CDR3aa: CASSAGYNEQFF

j_gene: TRBJ2-6
v_gene: TRBV18
d_gene: .
abundance: .
CDR3nt: TGTGCCAGCTCTCTTAAAGGGGGTAAGGCCTCTGGGGCCAACGTCCTGACTTTC
CDR3aa: CASSLKGGKASGANVLTF

j_gene: TRBJ1-4
v_gene: TRBV7-6
d_gene: .
abundance: .
CDR3nt: TGTGCCAGCAGCTCCGTGACAGGAGCGGAAACTAATGAAAAACTGTTTTTT
CDR3aa: CASSSVTGAETNEKLFF

j_gene: TRBJ1-1
v_gene: TRBV30
d_gene: TRBD1
abundance: .
CDR3nt: TGTGCCTGGAGTGTAGCCCGGCCTAAAGAGGGGGCCGGCACTGAAGCTTTCTTT
CDR3aa: CAWSVARPKEGAGTEAFF

j_gene: TRBJ1-1
v_gene: TRBV3-1/TRBV3-2
d_gene: .
abundance: .
CDR3nt: TGTGCCAGCAGCCAAGAGGGGGGGAGGAGGATCGGTGAAGCTTTCTTT
CDR3aa: CASSQEGGRRIGEAFF

j_gene: TRBJ2-1
v_gene: TRBV24-1
d_gene: TRBD2
abundance: .
CDR3nt: TGTGCCACCAGTGACCCTCGCCTTGGTAGCGGGGGGTACAATGAGCAGTTCTTC
CDR3aa: CATSDPRLGSGGYNEQFF

j_gene: TRBJ1-1
v_gene: TRBV4-1
d_gene: .
abundance: .
CDR3nt: TGCGCCAGCAGCCAAGTATCCGGTGTCAACACTGAAGCTTTCTTT
CDR3aa: CASSQVSGVNTEAFF

j_gene: TRBJ1-6
v_gene: TRBV5-6
d_gene: TRBD1
abundance: once
CDR3nt: TGTGCCAGCAGCCGGGACAGGGCTCGGAATTCACCCCTCCACTTT
CDR3aa: CASSRDRARNSPLHF

j_gene: TRBJ2-1
v_gene: TRBV7-9
d_gene: .
abundance: .
CDR3nt: TGTGCCAGCAGCTTTCCGGGGAGCTCCTACAATGAGCAGTTCTTC
CDR3aa: CASSFPGSSYNEQFF

j_gene: TRBJ1-5
v_gene: TRBV30
d_gene: .
abundance: .
CDR3nt: TGTGCCTGGAGTCATGGGACACCAAATCAGCCCCAGCATTTT
CDR3aa: CAWSHGTPNQPQHF

j_gene: TRBJ1-1
v_gene: TRBV2
d_gene: .
abundance: .
CDR3nt: TGTGCCAGCAGTGCCGGGACACGCAACACTGAAGCTTTCTTT
CDR3aa: CASSAGTRNTEAFF

j_gene: TRBJ2-6
v_gene: TRBV5-1
d_gene: .
abundance: .
CDR3nt: TGCGCCAGCAATCCGTTCTCTGGGGCCAACGTCCTGACTTTC
CDR3aa: CASNPFSGANVLTF

j_gene: TRBJ1-2
v_gene: TRBV25-1
d_gene: TRBD1
abundance: .
CDR3nt: TGTGCCAGCAGTGGTGACAGGGTGGGGGGCTACACCTTC
CDR3aa: CASSGDRVGGYTF

j_gene: TRBJ1-1
v_gene: TRBV7-3
d_gene: .
abundance: .
CDR3nt: TGTGCCAGCAGCCAAGGCGGGGGTTGGACTGAAGCTTTCTTT
CDR3aa: CASSQGGGWTEAFF

j_gene: TRBJ2-1
v_gene: TRBV19
d_gene: .
abundance: once
CDR3nt: TGTGCCAGTAGTACCGACCGGGACAAGCAGTTCTTC
CDR3aa: CASSTDRDKQFF

j_gene: TRBJ2-7
v_gene: TRBV6-5
d_gene: .
abundance: .
CDR3nt: TGTGCCAGCTGCCGGGACAACTCCTACGAGCAGTACTTC
CDR3aa: CASCRDNSYEQYF

j_gene: TRBJ2-7
v_gene: TRBV28
d_gene: TRBD1
abundance: .
CDR3nt: TGTGCCAGCAGTTCCGGACAGGGTGGGGGCTACGAGCAGTACTTC
CDR3aa: CASSSGQGGGYEQYF

j_gene: TRBJ1-6
v_gene: TRBV7-3
d_gene: .
abundance: .
CDR3nt: TGTGCCAGCAGCACCCGACAGTCGCCCCACTCCTATAATTCACCCCTCCACTTT
CDR3aa: CASSTRQSPHSYNSPLHF

j_gene: TRBJ1-2
v_gene: TRBV19
d_gene: .
abundance: .
CDR3nt: TGTGCCAGTAGTAGGTGGCCGGACTTATATGGCTACACCTTC
CDR3aa: CASSRWPDLYGYTF

j_gene: TRBJ2-7
v_gene: TRBV24-1
d_gene: TRBD1
abundance: .
CDR3nt: TGTGCCACCAGTGACCCTCGGACAGGGAGCTACGAGCAGTACTTC
CDR3aa: CATSDPRTGSYEQYF

j_gene: TRBJ2-4
v_gene: TRBV28
d_gene: TRBD2
abundance: .
CDR3nt: TGTGCCAGCAGTTTCGGGGGGAAGACCAAAAACATTCAGTACTTC
CDR3aa: CASSFGGKTKNIQYF

j_gene: TRBJ1-3
v_gene: TRBV2
d_gene: .
abundance: .
CDR3nt: TGTGCCAGCAGTGGTGGACAGACTGGAAACACCATATATTTT
CDR3aa: CASSGGQTGNTIYF

j_gene: TRBJ1-2
v_gene: TRBV27
d_gene: .
abundance: .
CDR3nt: TGTGCCAGCAAAGGATCAGGTCAAGCTAACTATGGCTACACCTTC
CDR3aa: CASKGSGQANYGYTF

j_gene: TRBJ1-2
v_gene: TRBV14
d_gene: .
abundance: .
CDR3nt: TGTGCCAGCAGCCAAACGGGGTATGGCTACACCTTC
CDR3aa: CASSQTGYGYTF

j_gene: TRBJ2-7
v_gene: TRBV10-2
d_gene: TRBD1
abundance: .
CDR3nt: TGCGCCAGCAGTACCACCGGGACAGGGGGCTCCGAGCAGTACTTC
CDR3aa: CASSTTGTGGSEQYF

j_gene: TRBJ2-1
v_gene: TRBV5-6
d_gene: .
abundance: .
CDR3nt: TGTGCCAGCAGCTTGGCCTGGGCTAGGGGGTGGGATGAGCAGTTCTTC
CDR3aa: CASSLAWARGWDEQFF

j_gene: TRBJ2-7
v_gene: TRBV2
d_gene: .
abundance: .
CDR3nt: TGTGCCAGCAGTGACAGAAGAAGCTCCTACGAGCAGTACTTC
CDR3aa: CASSDRRSSYEQYF

j_gene: TRBJ2-3
v_gene: TRBV13
d_gene: TRBD2
abundance: .
CDR3nt: TGTGCCAGCAGCTCAATAGCGGGGCCCCGGTCCACAGATACGCAGTATTTT
CDR3aa: CASSSIAGPRSTDTQYF

j_gene: TRBJ2-2
v_gene: TRBV6-4
d_gene: .
abundance: .
CDR3nt: TGTGCCAGCAGTTCGGGGGTTAGCACCGGGGAGCTGTTTTTT
CDR3aa: CASSSGVSTGELFF

j_gene: TRBJ1-2
v_gene: TRBV7-3
d_gene: TRBD1
abundance: .
CDR3nt: TGTGCCAGCAGCCCCGGACAGGGGGCCCTCTATGGCTACACCTTC
CDR3aa: CASSPGQGALYGYTF

j_gene: TRBJ2-7
v_gene: TRBV30
d_gene: .
abundance: .
CDR3nt: TGTGCCTGGACGGGAACCCGGGACACATCCTACGAGCAGTACTTC
CDR3aa: CAWTGTRDTSYEQYF

j_gene: TRBJ2-7
v_gene: TRBV5-4
d_gene: TRBD1
abundance: .
CDR3nt: TGTGCCAGCAGCGCCTGGGACAGGGGCTACGAGCAGTACTTC
CDR3aa: CASSAWDRGYEQYF

j_gene: TRBJ2-4
v_gene: TRBV7-6
d_gene: .
abundance: .
CDR3nt: TGTGCCAGCAGCCATACCGCGGCGCAAGGGGTCATTCAGTACTTC
CDR3aa: CASSHTAAQGVIQYF

j_gene: TRBJ1-2
v_gene: TRBV15
d_gene: .
abundance: few
CDR3nt: TGTGCCACCAGCAGAGATCCCAGGTCCTATGGCTACACCTTC
CDR3aa: CATSRDPRSYGYTF

j_gene: TRBJ2-1
v_gene: TRBV29-1
d_gene: TRBD2
abundance: .
CDR3nt: TGCAGCGTGACGGGGCTAGCGGGGGGAATGGAGCAGTTCTTC
CDR3aa: CSVTGLAGGMEQFF

j_gene: TRBJ2-5
v_gene: TRBV14
d_gene: .
abundance: .
CDR3nt: TGTGCCAGCAGCCAAGGGGCGGCAGGGTCAGAGACCCAGTACTTC
CDR3aa: CASSQGAAGSETQYF

j_gene: TRBJ1-1
v_gene: TRBV19
d_gene: .
abundance: .
CDR3nt: TGTGCCAGTAGTCCTACTCAGGGTGCGATGGCTGAAGCTTTCTTT
CDR3aa: CASSPTQGAMAEAFF

j_gene: TRBJ2-7
v_gene: TRBV7-9
d_gene: .
abundance: .
CDR3nt: TGTGCCAGCAGCTTAAGCGCGGTCAGCTCCTACGAGCAGTACTTC
CDR3aa: CASSLSAVSSYEQYF

j_gene: TRBJ2-5
v_gene: TRBV19
d_gene: TRBD1
abundance: .
CDR3nt: TGTGCCAGTAGTACCGGACAGGGGTTTTGGGAGACCCAGTACTTC
CDR3aa: CASSTGQGFWETQYF

j_gene: TRBJ1-2
v_gene: TRBV12-3/TRBV12-4
d_gene: .
abundance: few
CDR3nt: TGTGCCAGCAGCGGACAGATTAACTATGGCTACACCTTC
CDR3aa: CASSGQINYGYTF

j_gene: TRBJ2-2
v_gene: TRBV13
d_gene: .
abundance: .
CDR3nt: TGTGCCAGCAGCTTAGCCCAGGGCATCACCGGGGAGCTGTTTTTT
CDR3aa: CASSLAQGITGELFF

j_gene: TRBJ1-1
v_gene: TRBV6-5
d_gene: .
abundance: .
CDR3nt: TGTGCCAGCAGCGACAGGATATTGAACACTGAAGCTTTCTTT
CDR3aa: CASSDRILNTEAFF

j_gene: TRBJ1-3
v_gene: TRBV6-5
d_gene: .
abundance: .
CDR3nt: TGTGCCAGCAGGGGAGGGGGGGAAGGAAACACCATATATTTT
CDR3aa: CASRGGGEGNTIYF

j_gene: TRBJ2-3
v_gene: TRBV5-1
d_gene: .
abundance: .
CDR3nt: TGCGCCAGCAGCCTGGGGGGCCCCAGGGTGGATACGCAGTATTTT
CDR3aa: CASSLGGPRVDTQYF

j_gene: TRBJ2-7
v_gene: TRBV5-5
d_gene: TRBD1
abundance: .
CDR3nt: TGTGCCAGCAGCTTGGGACAGGGGTTAGACGAGCAGTACTTC
CDR3aa: CASSLGQGLDEQYF

j_gene: TRBJ2-6
v_gene: TRBV5-1
d_gene: TRBD2
abundance: .
CDR3nt: TGCGCCAGCAGCTTGGCGGGGGGGACTGGGGCCAACGTCCTGACTTTC
CDR3aa: CASSLAGGTGANVLTF

j_gene: TRBJ1-2
v_gene: TRBV11-2
d_gene: .
abundance: .
CDR3nt: TGTGCCAGCAGCTTATTAGGCGGGGGTGTATATGGCTACACCTTC
CDR3aa: CASSLLGGGVYGYTF

j_gene: TRBJ2-2
v_gene: TRBV6-6
d_gene: .
abundance: .
CDR3nt: TGTGCCAGCGACCTAGTAAACACCGGGGAGCTGTTTTTT
CDR3aa: CASDLVNTGELFF

j_gene: TRBJ1-1
v_gene: TRBV10-1
d_gene: .
abundance: once
CDR3nt: TGCGCCAGTACCCCACCTACAGTCAACACTGAAGCTTTCTTT
CDR3aa: CASTPPTVNTEAFF

j_gene: TRBJ1-1
v_gene: TRBV13
d_gene: TRBD1
abundance: .
CDR3nt: TGTGCCACCCTAGACAGGGCGGACACTGAAGCTTTCTTT
CDR3aa: CATLDRADTEAFF

j_gene: TRBJ2-7
v_gene: TRBV30
d_gene: .
abundance: once
CDR3nt: TGTGCCTGGAGGGTTGTGGCGGGGATTGGGCAGTACTTC
CDR3aa: CAWRVVAGIGQYF

j_gene: TRBJ2-7
v_gene: TRBV5-1
d_gene: .
abundance: .
CDR3nt: TGCGCCAGCAGCTTGGACGGCTCCTACGAGCAGTACTTC
CDR3aa: CASSLDGSYEQYF

j_gene: TRBJ2-1
v_gene: TRBV6-2/TRBV6-3
d_gene: TRBD1
abundance: .
CDR3nt: TGTGCCAGCAGCTCCGACAGGGGGCGGGGGAATGAGCAGTTCTTC
CDR3aa: CASSSDRGRGNEQFF

j_gene: TRBJ2-7
v_gene: TRBV5-1
d_gene: TRBD1
abundance: once
CDR3nt: TGCGCCAGCAGCCCCGGACAGGGCGGTACGTGGGACGAGCAGTACTTC
CDR3aa: CASSPGQGGTWDEQYF

j_gene: TRBJ1-1
v_gene: TRBV3-1/TRBV3-2
d_gene: TRBD1
abundance: .
CDR3nt: TGTGCCAGCAGCCGATTCACAGGGGGCACTGAAGCTTTCTTT
CDR3aa: CASSRFTGGTEAFF